The present TCR beta chain was sequenced within a study of T cell responses to AZD1222 COVID-19 vaccine. TCRdb keeps only in-frame clones here, not all; method: immunoSEQ multiplex PCR. The sample records about 91,000 clones, approximately 90% being singletons. The CDR3 is 13 amino acids. V was shortened by 6 bases and J by 3 bases, with 8 bases between the two germline ends. Germline V gives CDR1 LNHDA, CDR2 SQIVND (reference sequence). The sequencing used peripheral blood, collected 28 days after the second AZD1222 dose. The chain combines TRBV19 with TRBJ1-4; D is uncertain. The sequence was collected from an adult who received the AZD1222 COVID-19 vaccine. The CDR3 protein is CASRPDPNEKLFF. For the CDR3, the DNA is TGTGCCAGTAGACCGGACCCTAATGAAAAACTGTTTTTT.